This T cell receptor (beta chain) stems from a study of T cells in Graves' hyperthyroidism and ophthalmopathy. Whole-study results and caveats: The authors' 13 V-J model separated ophthalmopathy from stable hyperthyroidism. Blood held most thyroid clonotypes expanded above 0.001 frequency.

V was clipped by 6 bases and J by 6 bases; unmatched bases: 8. The CDR3 covers 14 residues. Fresh 10 ml peripheral blood yielded PBMCs. Template material for amplifying TCR beta CDR3 regions consisted of RNA transcripts. The TCR CDR3 first-round RT-PCR relied on the HTBI primer set. TCRdb passed the multiplex PCR reads through MiXCR, listing each CDR3 protein once. Of about 400,000 distinct CDR3 sequences listed, more than 12% are singletons. About this clonotype: The antigen is unknown.

The receptor was isolated from a woman under 40 with Graves' hyperthyroidism. The specimen sequenced was blood. The chain carries TRBV12-3 or TRBV12-4 and TRBJ1-2; 9 positions agree with TRBD1. CDR3 loop: CASSRPGQGDGYTF. CDR3 DNA sequence: TGTGCCAGCAGCCGCCCGGGACAGGGAGATGGCTACACCTTC.